A single sample gave rise to the 23 T cell receptor beta chains below, sequenced in a study of breast tumors, draining lymph nodes, adjacent tissues. TCRdb recomputed calls from the multiplex PCR reads with MiXCR, one row per CDR3 protein. Among about 220,000 distinct CDR3 sequences listed, around 35% were seen once. The lymph nodes were axillary draining lymph nodes from breast cancer patients. Sequencing was carried out using axillary lymph node tissue. These receptors originate from a female donor with breast cancer. Some clones in this sample may be carry-over from other donors' samples.

The genes are TRBV5-1 and TRBJ1-2, with 8 bases lining up with TRBD1. The germline CDR1 and CDR2 sequences are SGHRS and YFSETQ. V was clipped by 2 bases and J by 6 bases; unmatched bases: 6. This CDR3 comprises 14 residues. The CDR3 protein is CASSFGQGADGYTF. The CDR3 nucleotides read TGCGCCAGCAGCTTCGGGCAGGGGGCGGATGGCTACACCTTC. Drawing the rest from reference TRBV5-1 and TRBJ1-2, the complete variable domain is KAGVTQTPRYLIKTRGQQVTLSCSPISGHRSVSWYQQTPGQGLQFLFEYFSETQRNKGNFPGRFSGRQFSNSRSEMNVSTLELGDSALYLCASSFGQGADGYTFGSGTRLTVV.

This clonotype was observed at least ten times. This rearrangement joins TRBV9 to TRBJ2-1; TRBD2 matches at 11 bases. Germline lookup yields CDR1 SGDLS and CDR2 YYNGEE. V lost 3 bases and J lost 9; bases outside the gene matches: 11. This CDR3 comprises 16 residues. The DNA of the CDR3 is TGTGCCAGCAGCGGAGATAGCGGGAGGGCCAGCGGTGAGCAGTTCTTC. Its translation: CASSGDSGRASGEQFF. Combining the CDR3 with reference TRBV9 and TRBJ2-1 gives the whole variable domain DSGVTQTPKHLITATGQRVTLRCSPRSGDLSVYWYQQSLDQGLQFLIQYYNGEERAKGNILERFSAQQFPDLHSELNLSSLELGDSALYFCASSGDSGRASGEQFFGPGTRLTVL.

Only a few counts were recorded for this clonotype. This chain joins TRBV6-1 and TRBJ1-1; D might be TRBD1 (6 bases). Looked up from germline, CDR1 is MNHNS and CDR2 is SASEGT. V was clipped by 1 base and J by 4 bases, with 10 bases between them. This CDR3 comprises 14 residues. The CDR3 is CASSEVRGSTEAFF. Written as DNA, the CDR3 is TGTGCCAGCAGTGAAGTTAGGGGGTCCACTGAAGCTTTCTTT.

On this clonotype: This sequence may be a read error, since a much larger clone differs from it by one base. The chain recombines TRBV2 with TRBJ2-5; 10 bases align to TRBD2. Germline loops: CDR1 SNHLY, CDR2 FYNNEI. J was trimmed by 7 bases and V by 3 bases; bases with no gene match: 8. CDR3 length: 15 residues. This chain's CDR3 is CASSDIAGGRGTQYF. Here the CDR3 DNA reads TGTGCCAGCAGTGACATAGCGGGGGGAAGAGGGACCCAGTACTTC. The full variable domain, its missing parts supplied by reference TRBV2 and TRBJ2-5, is EPEVTQTPSHQVTQMGQEVILRCVPISNHLYFYWYRQILGQKVEFLVSFYNNEISEKSEIFDDQFSVERPDGSNFTLKIRSTKLEDSAMYFCASSDIAGGRGTQYFGPGTRLLVL.

As concerns this clonotype: A read error may be the cause here, since a much bigger clone is one base away. The CDR3 does not end in the conserved phenylalanine or tryptophan, so this is likely a read error. J is TRBJ1-2 and V is TRBV28, with 9 bases matching TRBD1. V lost 5 bases to trimming and J lost 7 bases; unmatched junction nucleotides: 14. The CDR3 is 16 amino acids. Germline V gives CDR1 MDHEN, CDR2 SYDVKM. The CDR3 coding sequence is TGTGCCAGCAGTCCTTCGGGACAGGGCGATGTCGGTGGCTACACCTAC. Translated, it gives CASSPSGQGDVGGYTY.

The rearrangement joins TRBV9 to TRBJ2-1; 8 nucleotides agree with TRBD2. CDR3 size: 18 residues. CDR1 is SGDLS and CDR2 is YYNGEE in the germline V gene. The junction had 17 bases not matched to a gene; V was cut back by 3 bases and J by 6 bases. CDR3 in amino acids: CASSGRTLLAVMPNEQFF. CDR3 coding DNA: TGTGCCAGCAGCGGCAGGACCCTACTAGCGGTTATGCCCAATGAGCAGTTCTTC.

Ten or more counts support this clonotype. CDR3 nucleotides: TGCGCCAGCAGCTTGGGGACAGGGATAACAGATACGCAGTATTTT. Translation: CASSLGTGITDTQYF. The chain recombines TRBV5-1 with TRBJ2-3; 8 nucleotides agree with TRBD1. The CDR3 runs to 15 residues. V lost 0 bases and J lost 3; bases outside the gene matches: 3. Germline values: CDR1 SGHRS, CDR2 YFSETQ. The whole variable domain, filled in from reference TRBV5-1 and TRBJ2-3, reads KAGVTQTPRYLIKTRGQQVTLSCSPISGHRSVSWYQQTPGQGLQFLFEYFSETQRNKGNFPGRFSGRQFSNSRSEMNVSTLELGDSALYLCASSLGTGITDTQYFGPGTRLTVL.

This clonotype was counted only a few times. The chain is built from TRBV20-1 and TRBJ2-3, with 11 bases aligning to TRBD2. Germline CDR1 and CDR2: DFQATT and SNEGSKA (reference sequence). The CDR3 contains 14 residues. J was trimmed by 11 bases and V by 4 bases; bases with no gene match: 11. The CDR3 loop is CSATVAGGNNEQYF. CDR3 DNA: TGCAGTGCTACAGTAGCGGGGGGGAACAATGAGCAGTATTTT.

This clonotype was detected many times. The chain recombines TRBV29-1 with TRBJ2-1; 8 nucleotides agree with TRBD2. The V gene end was trimmed by 1 base and the J gene end by 1 base; junction bases not matched to a gene: 9. CDR3 length: 17 amino acids. Germline CDR1 SQVTM, CDR2 ANQGSEA. CDR3 amino acids: CSVEGSILAESYNEQFF. CDR3 nucleotides: TGCAGCGTTGAAGGGTCTATACTAGCGGAATCCTACAATGAGCAGTTCTTC.

At least ten counts were recorded for this clonotype. The chain couples TRBV10-3 to TRBJ2-3; 7 nucleotides align to TRBD1. Trimming removed 2 bases from V and 7 bases from J; junction bases left unmatched: 3. The germline gives CDR1 ENHRY, CDR2 SYGVKD. The CDR3 runs 13 residues. CDR3 DNA: TGTGCCATCAGTGAGCGGGACAGCCATACGCAGTATTTT. Protein: CAISERDSHTQYF.

This chain links TRBV28 with TRBJ1-5; a possible D gene is TRBD1 (5 bases). Germline CDR1 MDHEN, CDR2 SYDVKM. Between the trimmed V and J ends, which lost 3 bases and 6 bases, there was a span of 12 bases. The CDR3 has 14 amino acids. The CDR3 region has the DNA TGTGCCAGCAGTTTCGGGGGGTTTGTTCAGCCCCAGCATTTT. Its translation is CASSFGGFVQPQHF.

The V call is TRBV6-1, the J call TRBJ1-4, with D possibly matching TRBD1 (5 bases). Per germline, CDR1 MNHNS and CDR2 SASEGT. The CDR3 sequence is 16 residues long. V lost 3 bases to trimming and J lost 3 bases, with 14 bases between them. The CDR3 coding sequence is TGTGCCAGCAGTGATTTCGGGGCGCGTTCTAATGAAAAACTGTTTTTT. This codes for CASSDFGARSNEKLFF.

This clonotype was detected ten times or more. This rearrangement joins TRBV10-3 to TRBJ1-6; D call uncertain. The CDR3 sequence is 12 residues long. Trimming stripped 4 bases from V and 5 bases from J, with 3 bases between. Germline CDR1 reads ENHRY; CDR2 reads SYGVKD. DNA for the CDR3: TGTGCCATCAGTGCCGATAATTCACCCCTCCACTTT. Translation: CAISADNSPLHF.

This clonotype came up once. The rearrangement joins TRBV9 to TRBJ2-5; either TRBD1 or TRBD2 may fit D (7 bases each). CDR1 and CDR2 (germline): SGDLS, YYNGEE. V lost 4 bases and J lost 9, with 13 bases in between. This CDR3 region has 12 residues. DNA for the CDR3: TGTGCCAGCAGCCTCAGGGGGGGGGCCCAGTACTTC. Residues: CASSLRGGAQYF. The variable domain in full, completed from reference TRBV9 and TRBJ2-5, reads DSGVTQTPKHLITATGQRVTLRCSPRSGDLSVYWYQQSLDQGLQFLIQYYNGEERAKGNILERFSAQQFPDLHSELNLSSLELGDSALYFCASSLRGGAQYFGPGTRLLVL.

This clonotype was detected ten times or more. V usage is TRBV7-9 and J usage is TRBJ2-3; 9 positions agree with TRBD1. The CDR3 has 16 residues. Germline assignment: CDR1 SEHNR and CDR2 FQNEAQ (reference sequence). V lost 1 base to trimming and J lost 3 bases; unmatched junction nucleotides: 5. The CDR3 DNA reads as TGTGCCAGCAGCTTAGTCGGACAGGGGAGAACAGATACGCAGTATTTT. Encoded protein: CASSLVGQGRTDTQYF.

The V call is TRBV25-1, the J call TRBJ2-7; unclear D gene. CDR3 length: 15 residues. Trimming left V 5 bases short and J 2 bases short, with 16 bases between. Germline V gene lookup returns CDR1 MGHDK and CDR2 SYGVNS. CDR3 in DNA: TGTGCCAGCAGTCCCCCGCCCAGGCGAGCCTACGAGCAGTACTTC. Translating it yields CASSPPPRRAYEQYF.

Of note for this clonotype: It may be a read error: a sequence one base away is much more abundant. This sequence joins TRBV7-6 and TRBJ2-7, with 12 bases matching TRBD2. The germline V gene has CDR1 SGHVS and CDR2 FNYEAQ. With V trimmed by 5 bases and J by 4 bases, 18 bases remained unmatched. The CDR3 extends over 19 amino acids. The CDR3 nucleotides read TGTGCCAGCAGCAGAGGAGACATAGTGGGGACTAGCGGGCCATACGAGCAGTACTTC. This sequence encodes CASSRGDIVGTSGPYEQYF.

V is TRBV5-1 and J is TRBJ2-3; 9 bases are shared with TRBD2. Germline values: CDR1 SGHRS, CDR2 YFSETQ. The CDR3 totals 14 residues. After removal of 2 bases from V and 4 bases from J, the junction contained 2 bases not matched to a gene. The CDR3 DNA follows: TGCGCCAGCAGCTTCCCTAGCGGGGCAGATACGCAGTATTTT. Amino acids: CASSFPSGADTQYF.

This clonotype was counted a single time. This chain connects TRBV5-1 to TRBJ1-6; possibly TRBD1 for D (6 bases). The CDR3 runs 16 residues. V was trimmed by 3 bases and J by 9 bases, leaving 19 bases between them. Germline V gene sequence: CDR1 SGHRS, CDR2 YFSETQ. The CDR3 sequence: CASSSTVPGGRSPLHF. The DNA of the CDR3 is TGCGCCAGCAGCTCCACCGTCCCGGGGGGGCGTTCACCCCTCCACTTT.

The table lists this clonotype with a few counts. This sequence may be a read error, since a much larger clone differs from it by one base. The CDR3 DNA reads as TGTGCCAGCAGGCCCGTAGGACAGGGCTACTATGGCTACACCTTC. Translation: CASRPVGQGYYGYTF. V gene TRBV6-6 combines with J gene TRBJ1-2; 8 nucleotides match TRBD1. Germline V gene data show CDR1 as MNHNY and CDR2 as SVGAGI (reference sequence). The CDR3 has 15 residues. Trimming at V came to 6 bases and at J to 3 bases, leaving 9 bases not matched to a gene.

Details on this clonotype: The missing conserved phenylalanine or tryptophan at the end of this CDR3 makes a read error likely. This chain uses TRBV5-1 with TRBJ1-6; tentatively, D is TRBD1 (6 bases). Germline CDR1 is SGHRS and CDR2 is YFSETQ. The CDR3 consists of 14 residues. DNA of the CDR3: TGCGCCAGCAGCCGGGGGACACCAAATTCCCCCCTCCACTCT. Its translation is CASSRGTPNSPLHS.

This clonotype has a count of ten or more. The V gene is TRBV9, the J gene TRBJ2-1; 10 bases align to TRBD2. The CDR3 is made up of 16 amino acids. V gave up 4 bases and J gave up 3 bases; unmatched junction bases: 7. The V gene's germline CDR1 is SGDLS and CDR2 YYNGEE. CDR3 bases: TGTGCCAGCAGCTCTACCGGGACTAGCGTCTACAATGAGCAGTTCTTC. Translated, it gives CASSSTGTSVYNEQFF.

The J gene is TRBJ1-4, the V gene TRBV7-9, with D perhaps matching TRBD1 (6 bases). V shed 1 base and J shed 7 bases, with 25 bases lying between them. Germline V lookup: CDR1 SEHNR, CDR2 FQNEAQ (reference sequence). The CDR3 covers 19 residues. The CDR3 DNA reads as TGTGCCAGCAGCTTAGTGTACCGTCTGGGCTTAGGGGGTGGTGAAAAACTGTTTTTT. It is translated as CASSLVYRLGLGGGEKLFF.